Detailed here is one T cell receptor beta chain. The data were obtained in a study of shared clonotypes between healthy human individuals. Measured with immunoSEQ multiplex PCR; TCRdb has only the in-frame clones, and not every one. The table includes 600,000 to 750,000 clones, 80% to 95% detected once. This CDR3 is 14 amino acids long. CDR1 is LNHDA, CDR2 SQIVND, per germline (reference sequence). V was pared by 5 bases and J by 7 bases, with 3 bases of the junction left unmatched. This clonotype was obtained from a man between 18 and 35 years old in good health. Some clones in this sample may be carry-over from other donors' samples. The chain joins TRBV19 to TRBJ2-7; 15 bases are shared with TRBD2. Material: memory CD8+ T cells from PBMCs. The subset was: CD45RO+ cells pooled with CCR7-negative TemRA cells. The CDR3: CASSGTSGRTEQYF. The CDR3 nucleotides read TGTGCCAGTAGTGGGACTAGCGGGAGGACGGAGCAGTACTTC.